The next 2 T cell receptor beta chains were all read from a single sample in a study of radiation and T cells in renal cell carcinoma. The treatment: 15 Gy SBRT to primary tumor, nephrectomy 4 weeks later. Profiled with immunoSEQ multiplex PCR; TCRdb holds only in-frame clones, not every one. The table shows several thousand clones, with more than 55% occurring only once. The material sequenced was tumor tissue, taken from a patient whose treatment included radiotherapy and nephrectomy. These receptors all come from a woman in her sixties with renal cell carcinoma.

This clone was picked up a small number of times. This chain uses TRBV6-6 with TRBJ2-3, with TRBD1 matching over 8 bases. The germline V gene encodes CDR1 MNHNY and CDR2 SVGAGI (reference sequence). The ends lost 8 bases at V and 3 bases at J; junction bases unmatched: 13. This CDR3 region has 16 residues. CDR3 coding DNA: TGTGCCAGCTCCCCCCGGGCCAGGACAGGGACAGATACGCAGTATTTT. Translated, it gives CASSPRARTGTDTQYF.

V usage is TRBV18 and J usage is TRBJ2-6; TRBD2 aligns across 11 bases. The germline V gene encodes CDR1 KGHSH and CDR2 LQKENI. This CDR3 is built from 19 residues. The trim removed 3 bases at V and 4 bases at J, leaving 11 bases unmatched. DNA for the CDR3: TGTGCCAGCTCACCGGTGGCTAGCGGGGGGTCGTCGGGGGCCAACGTCCTGACTTTC. It codes for CASSPVASGGSSGANVLTF.